This passage covers 12 T cell receptor beta chains from one sample sequenced in a study of human T cells and chemical hapten exposure. A single record per CDR3 protein comes from TCRdb applying MiXCR to the RACE reads. The top ten clones hold about 2.7% of a sample with 180,000 or so distinct CDR3 sequences, about 31% of them seen once. The time point: pre-sensitization, week 0. Treatment in this sample: therapeutic diphenylcyclopropenone sensitization with weekly scalp DPC. Source: whole blood, taken in connection with sensitization to the hapten diphenylcyclopropenone (DPC). The receptors come from a woman aged 25 to 45 with alopecia areata. Some clones in this sample may be carry-over from other donors' samples.

This chain links TRBV28 with TRBJ2-7; 7 bases are a match to TRBD1. The CDR3 extends over 14 amino acids. Per the germline V gene, CDR1 is MDHEN and CDR2 is SYDVKM. V shed 5 bases, J shed 4 bases, and the junction held 8 bases outside the gene matches. As DNA, the CDR3 is TGTGCCAGCAGTGCTGGACAGGTTTTGTACGAGCAGTACTTC. The encoded protein is CASSAGQVLYEQYF.

The chain couples TRBV25-1 to TRBJ1-3; no reliable D call. This CDR3 has 12 amino acids. Per germline, CDR1 MGHDK and CDR2 SYGVNS. Deletions cut 5 bases from V and 4 bases from J, with 6 bases between. The CDR3 loop reads CASSPGGNTIYF. The CDR3 DNA follows: TGTGCCAGCAGTCCGGGGGGAAACACCATATATTTT.

The gene calls are TRBV28 and TRBJ2-2, with unresolved D. The CDR3 sequence is 14 residues long. V was clipped by 3 bases and J by 4 bases, with 9 bases between them. CDR1 is MDHEN, CDR2 SYDVKM, per germline. The CDR3 DNA sequence: TGTGCCAGCAGTTTTGTCTACAGCACCGGGGAGCTGTTTTTT. Its translation is CASSFVYSTGELFF.

This clonotype was seen a handful of times. The rearrangement links TRBV5-1 to TRBJ2-3; the match to TRBD2 covers 12 bases. This CDR3 has 18 residues. Germline V lookup: CDR1 SGHRS, CDR2 YFSETQ. Losses at the gene ends were 3 bases for V and 0 bases for J; bases not matched to a gene: 8. CDR3 amino acids: CASSYGLAGMGSTDTQYF. The CDR3 DNA reads as TGCGCCAGCAGCTACGGACTAGCGGGGATGGGGAGCACAGATACGCAGTATTTT.

The chain combines TRBV15 with TRBJ2-1; possibly TRBD1 or TRBD2 for D (5 bases each). The CDR3 is 13 residues long. V lost 5 bases and J lost 2, with 7 bases in between. The germline V gene has CDR1 LNHNV and CDR2 YYDKDF (reference sequence). Here the CDR3 DNA reads TGTGCCACCAGCGAGGGGCCCTACAATGAGCAGTTCTTC. Translating gives CATSEGPYNEQFF.

The sample holds a few counts of this clonotype. This chain joins TRBV6-1 and TRBJ2-3; 10 bases are a match to TRBD1. Germline assignment: CDR1 MNHNS and CDR2 SASEGT. The CDR3 contains 13 residues. The V and J ends lost 8 bases and 4 bases, in that order; junction bases with no gene match: 3. As DNA, the CDR3 is TGTGCCAGCCTAGGGACAGGGGCAGATACGCAGTATTTT. As protein: CASLGTGADTQYF.

The chain combines TRBV7-2 with TRBJ1-4; D is uncertain. Looked up from germline, CDR1 is SGHTA and CDR2 is FQGNSA. There are 17 residues in the CDR3. With 2 bases removed from V and 4 bases from J, the gap between germline ends came to 17 bases. CDR3 loop: CASSLRARNTINEKLFF. CDR3 coding DNA: TGTGCCAGCAGCTTAAGAGCGAGGAACACCATTAATGAAAAACTGTTTTTT.

This sequence joins TRBV6-2 or TRBV6-3 and TRBJ1-4; D gene unclear. From germline, CDR1 is MNHEY and CDR2 SVGEGT. The CDR3 runs 14 residues. The V end lost 5 bases, the J end lost 7 bases, and 14 bases lay between the germline ends. In DNA form, the CDR3 reads TGTGCCAGCAGTGAGGCTCGTGGAGGTGAAAAACTGTTTTTT. This encodes CASSEARGGEKLFF.

The chain carries TRBV6-5 and TRBJ2-3; 13 bases fit TRBD2. The CDR3 totals 18 residues. The V gene's germline CDR1 is MNHEY and CDR2 SVGAGI. V was pared by 4 bases and J by 0 bases, with 7 bases of the junction left unmatched. The CDR3 nucleotides read TGTGCCAGCAGTTCTCCGACTAGCGGGAGGACCAGCACAGATACGCAGTATTTT. It codes for CASSSPTSGRTSTDTQYF.

The chain has TRBV28 and TRBJ1-1; D remains unclear. Germline values: CDR1 MDHEN, CDR2 SYDVKM. This CDR3 comprises 12 residues. V was cut by 3 bases and J by 4 bases, with 6 bases left in between. The DNA for the CDR3 is TGTGCCAGCAGTTTCAAGACCACTGAAGCTTTCTTT. Translation gives CASSFKTTEAFF.

A few counts support this clonotype. The chain is built from TRBV4-3 and TRBJ1-2; no clear D gene. Trimming stripped 1 base from V and 4 bases from J, with 13 bases between. The CDR3 extends over 15 amino acids. Germline V CDR1 and CDR2: LGHNA, YSLEER. The CDR3 sequence: CASSQGSAGVYGYTF. The CDR3 DNA is TGCGCCAGCAGCCAAGGATCGGCCGGGGTCTATGGCTACACCTTC.

The rearrangement uses TRBV12-3 or TRBV12-4 and TRBJ2-6; D call uncertain. V shed 3 bases and J shed 0 bases, with 18 bases lying between them. The CDR3 sequence is 19 residues long. In nucleotides, the CDR3 is TGTGCCAGCAGTTTTAAGGTGGGCAGTTCCTTCTCTGGGGCCAACGTCCTGACTTTC. Residues: CASSFKVGSSFSGANVLTF.